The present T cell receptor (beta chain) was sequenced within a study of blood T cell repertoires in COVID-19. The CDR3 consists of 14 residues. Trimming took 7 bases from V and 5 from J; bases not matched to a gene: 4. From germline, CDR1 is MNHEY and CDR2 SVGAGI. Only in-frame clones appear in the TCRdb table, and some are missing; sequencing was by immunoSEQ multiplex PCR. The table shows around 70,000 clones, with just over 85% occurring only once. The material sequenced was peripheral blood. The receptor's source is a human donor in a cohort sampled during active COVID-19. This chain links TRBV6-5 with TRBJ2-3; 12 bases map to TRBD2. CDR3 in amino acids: CASKASGGGDTQYF. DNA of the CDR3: TGTGCCAGCAAAGCTAGCGGGGGGGGAGATACGCAGTATTTT.